The 25 T cell receptor beta chains below were found in one sample sequenced in a study of blood T cell repertoires in COVID-19. Generated by immunoSEQ multiplex PCR, the TCRdb table keeps only in-frame clones and is missing some. The sample comprises tens of thousands of clones, around 91% of which are singletons, and around 10% rests with the top ten. Sequencing was carried out using peripheral blood. All receptors derive from a man in his 70s with active or convalescent COVID-19.

The gene calls are TRBV19 and TRBJ1-2, with D unclear. CDR3 length: 14 amino acids. From germline, CDR1 is LNHDA and CDR2 SQIVND (reference sequence). The V and J ends lost 2 bases and 3 bases respectively, with 10 bases between them. CDR3 sequence reads: CASSIFLLDYGYTF. The CDR3 DNA sequence: TGTGCCAGTAGTATATTCCTCCTTGACTATGGCTACACCTTC.

This clone was detected a few times. V is TRBV10-3 and J is TRBJ1-5; 7 nucleotides match TRBD1. The germline CDR1 and CDR2 sequences are ENHRY and SYGVKD. The V segment lost 2 bases and the J segment 9 bases; nucleotides outside the gene matches: 4. CDR3 length: 13 residues. The CDR3 here is CAISEQGDRPQHF. CDR3 nucleotides: TGTGCCATCAGTGAGCAGGGGGATCGGCCCCAGCATTTT.

The chain recombines TRBV6-5 with TRBJ1-2; TRBD1 agrees at 7 bases. Germline CDR1 and CDR2: MNHEY and SVGAGI. CDR3 size: 13 residues. With 9 bases clipped from V and 2 bases from J, the junction kept 6 bases outside the gene matches. The CDR3 region is CASLDRSNYGYTF. The DNA for the CDR3 is TGTGCCAGTCTGGACAGGTCGAACTATGGCTACACCTTC.

The chain is built from TRBV29-1 and TRBJ1-1; D is unclear. The CDR3 runs 13 residues. CDR1 is SQVTM, CDR2 ANQGSEA, per germline. Trimming removed 0 bases from V and 1 base from J, with 6 bases in between. CDR3 loop: CSVEDPQNTEAFF. For the CDR3, the DNA is TGCAGCGTTGAAGATCCACAGAACACTGAAGCTTTCTTT.

The chain carries TRBV24-1 and TRBJ2-5, with 16 bases fitting TRBD2. The J segment lost 3 bases and the V segment lost 4 bases, leaving 7 bases of the junction unmatched. The CDR3 is 18 residues long. Germline CDR1 reads KGHDR; CDR2 reads SFDVKD. The CDR3 DNA follows: TGTGCCACCAGTGACCCCGGGACTAGCGGGGGGGCCGAAGAGACCCAGTACTTC. Protein product: CATSDPGTSGGAEETQYF.

The gene calls are TRBV30 and TRBJ2-3, with D possibly TRBD1 on 6 matching bases. The germline V gene has CDR1 GTSNPN and CDR2 SVGIG (reference sequence). This CDR3 contains 13 residues. The V end lost 1 base, the J end lost 9 bases, and 14 bases lay between the germline ends. CDR3: CAWSATQGTTQYF. As DNA, the CDR3 is TGTGCCTGGAGTGCTACACAGGGAACGACGCAGTATTTT.

This chain uses TRBV12-3 or TRBV12-4 with TRBJ2-3, with D possibly being TRBD2 (6 bases). The CDR3 loop spans 12 amino acids. V was clipped by 6 bases and J by 5 bases, with 9 bases between them. The DNA of the CDR3 is TGTGCCAGCAGCTACGGGGGAGATACGCAGTATTTT. It codes for CASSYGGDTQYF.

There are a few counts of this clone. The chain couples TRBV29-1 to TRBJ1-2; D is unresolved. The CDR3 consists of 12 residues. Trimming cost V 4 bases and J 3 bases, with 9 bases left between them. Germline V lookup: CDR1 SQVTM, CDR2 ANQGSEA. DNA of the CDR3: TGCAGCGTTGGTGTATTTGACTATGGCTACACCTTC. Protein product: CSVGVFDYGYTF.

The rearrangement links TRBV2 to TRBJ2-3, with 8 bases fitting TRBD1. The germline V gene encodes CDR1 SNHLY and CDR2 FYNNEI. This CDR3 spans 15 amino acids. Unmatched junction bases numbered 6, after V lost 6 bases and J lost 1 base. CDR3 DNA: TGTGCCAGCAGCCCCGACAGGGGAGGCACAGATACGCAGTATTTT. It specifies CASSPDRGGTDTQYF.

This chain joins TRBV6-2 or TRBV6-3 and TRBJ2-7, with 7 bases aligning to TRBD1. The CDR3 has 16 amino acids. V lost 5 bases and J lost 4; bases outside the gene matches: 14. Per germline, CDR1 MNHEY and CDR2 SVGEGT. CDR3 DNA sequence: TGTGCCAGCAGTACTATCCCGGGACAGCCACGATACGAGCAGTACTTC. It codes for CASSTIPGQPRYEQYF.

V usage is TRBV15 and J usage is TRBJ2-3; TRBD2 matches at 8 bases. The CDR3 length is 14 residues. Trimming cost V 1 base and J 6 bases; bases outside gene matches: 3. Germline-derived CDR1 and CDR2 are LNHNV and YYDKDF (reference sequence). As DNA, the CDR3 is TGTGCCACCAGCAGAGCAGCGGGGGAGGATACGCAGTATTTT. Translated, it gives CATSRAAGEDTQYF.

This clone came up once. The rearrangement joins TRBV24-1 to TRBJ1-5; 9 bases match TRBD1. With V trimmed by 4 bases and J by 2 bases, 8 bases remained unmatched. Germline CDR1 KGHDR, CDR2 SFDVKD. The CDR3 has 17 amino acids. The CDR3 sequence: CATSESGTGMGNQPQHF. Here the CDR3 DNA reads TGTGCCACCAGTGAATCCGGGACAGGGATGGGCAATCAGCCCCAGCATTTT.

This clone appeared a single time. This chain uses TRBV6-6 with TRBJ2-1, with a weak D call TRBD1 (5 bases). This CDR3 has 15 residues. V was shortened by 5 bases and J by 3 bases, with 14 bases between the two germline ends. Germline V gene lookup returns CDR1 MNHNY and CDR2 SVGAGI (reference sequence). The CDR3 spells CASSLWTMDYNEQFF. Written as DNA, the CDR3 is TGTGCCAGCAGTCTATGGACAATGGACTACAATGAGCAGTTCTTC.

This clone was observed once. This chain joins TRBV7-3 and TRBJ2-5, with D perhaps TRBD2 (5 bases). Per the germline V gene, CDR1 is SGHTA and CDR2 is FQGTGA. The CDR3 spans 15 residues. With 4 bases removed from V and 1 base from J, the gap between germline ends came to 13 bases. CDR3 amino acids: CASSSAGGLQETQYF. CDR3 in DNA: TGTGCCAGCAGCTCCGCCGGAGGACTCCAAGAGACCCAGTACTTC.

V and J are TRBV18 and TRBJ2-7; D perhaps matches TRBD2 (6 bases). The germline CDR1 and CDR2 sequences are KGHSH and LQKENI. This CDR3 is built from 14 residues. V was cut by 3 bases and J by 4 bases, with 13 bases left in between. The CDR3 DNA reads TGTGCCAGCTCACCGACTAGTGACTCGTACGAGCAGTACTTC. Translation gives CASSPTSDSYEQYF.

This clone was seen a single time. This chain uses TRBV9 with TRBJ1-2, with 7 bases matching TRBD1. The CDR3 runs to 12 residues. The trim removed 3 bases at V and 7 bases at J, leaving 3 bases unmatched. Germline V gives CDR1 SGDLS, CDR2 YYNGEE. The CDR3 nucleotides are TGTGCCAGCAGCGCAACAGGGGTTGGCTACACCTTC. It is translated as CASSATGVGYTF.

The CDR3 region has the DNA TGCAGTGCTAGTGGCAGGAACACCGGGGAGCTGTTTTTT. It codes for CSASGRNTGELFF. The chain uses TRBV20-1 and TRBJ2-2; no firm D call. Germline CDR1 reads DFQATT; CDR2 reads SNEGSKA (reference sequence). The CDR3 sequence is 13 residues long. The V and J ends lost 3 bases and 1 base respectively, with 6 bases between them.

This chain links TRBV7-9 with TRBJ2-7; 7 nucleotides line up with TRBD1. The CDR3 length is 12 residues. The V gene's germline CDR1 is SEHNR and CDR2 FQNEAQ (reference sequence). V shed 6 bases, J shed 6 bases, and the junction held 5 bases outside the gene matches. In DNA, the CDR3 is TGTGCCAGCAGGCCGACAGGGAGCGAGCAGTACTTC. Translated, it gives CASRPTGSEQYF.

This clone came up once. The chain joins TRBV15 to TRBJ1-4, with 8 bases aligning to TRBD1. V shed 4 bases and J 10 bases; nucleotides not matched to a gene: 14. Looked up from germline, CDR1 is LNHNV and CDR2 is YYDKDF (reference sequence). The CDR3 covers 16 residues. CDR3 sequence reads: CATSTLTGTGDVKLFF. DNA of the CDR3: TGTGCCACCAGCACGCTAACCGGGACAGGCGACGTAAAACTGTTTTTT.

This clone was seen a handful of times. The chain joins TRBV4-3 to TRBJ2-7; the D is unclear. Deletions cut 0 bases from V and 3 bases from J, with 9 bases between. This CDR3 is 14 amino acids long. The germline V gene has CDR1 LGHNA and CDR2 YSLEER. The CDR3 reads CASSQDYVSYEQYF. The CDR3 coding sequence is TGCGCCAGCAGCCAAGACTACGTGAGCTACGAGCAGTACTTC.

The chain has TRBV15 and TRBJ1-2, with 12 bases matching TRBD1. Looked up from germline, CDR1 is LNHNV and CDR2 is YYDKDF (reference sequence). CDR3 length: 16 residues. The V gene end was trimmed by 0 bases and the J gene end by 6 bases; junction bases not matched to a gene: 5. Written as DNA, the CDR3 is TGTGCCACCAGCAGAGATGTGGGACAGGGGGCTCATGGCTACACCTTC. This translates into CATSRDVGQGAHGYTF.

The rearrangement joins TRBV30 to TRBJ1-5, with a possible D match to TRBD1 (6 bases). CDR3 length equals 14 residues. Germline loops: CDR1 GTSNPN, CDR2 SVGIG (reference sequence). Trimming removed 1 base from V and 0 bases from J, with 7 bases in between. The CDR3 protein is CAWSDRASNQPQHF. CDR3 nucleotide sequence: TGTGCCTGGAGTGACAGGGCTAGCAATCAGCCCCAGCATTTT. The full variable domain, completed using reference TRBV30 and TRBJ1-5, is SQTIHQWPATLVQPVGSPLSLECTVEGTSNPNLYWYRQAAGRGLQLLFYSVGIGQISSEVPQNLSASRPQDRQFILSSKKLLLSDSGFYLCAWSDRASNQPQHFGDGTRLSIL.

J is TRBJ1-2 and V is TRBV5-4, with a possible D match to TRBD1 (5 bases). The ends were cut back, 0 bases at V and 2 bases at J, with 8 bases in the middle. CDR1 SGHNT and CDR2 YYREEE come from the germline V gene (reference sequence). This CDR3 region has 14 residues. CDR3 residues: CASSLGRVNYGYTF. The CDR3 DNA reads as TGTGCCAGCAGCTTGGGCAGGGTCAACTATGGCTACACCTTC.

The CDR3 DNA reads as TGTGCCAGCAGCTCCCGGGACAGGGGGCTGGATACGCAGTATTTT. Protein: CASSSRDRGLDTQYF. V usage is TRBV7-9 and J usage is TRBJ2-3, with 12 bases aligning to TRBD1. The CDR3 totals 15 residues. Germline V lookup: CDR1 SEHNR, CDR2 FQNEAQ (reference sequence). Trimming cost V 4 bases and J 6 bases; bases outside gene matches: 5.

The chain uses TRBV7-9 and TRBJ1-6; 7 nucleotides match TRBD1. V shed 5 bases and J 6 bases; nucleotides not matched to a gene: 10. This CDR3 contains 16 residues. In germline, CDR1 is SEHNR, CDR2 FQNEAQ (reference sequence). The CDR3 DNA reads TGTGCCAGCAGCATGCGACAGGGTGTCATTAATTCACCCCTCCACTTT. This encodes CASSMRQGVINSPLHF.